This TCR beta chain originates from a study of OX40 agonist ivuxolimab in advanced cancers. Study background: Patients were infused with ivuxolimab every 2 weeks at 0.01 to 10 mg/kg. Every patient in dose escalation had hepatocellular carcinoma, melanoma, renal cell or head and neck cancer. Findings and limits, study-wide: At doses 0.1 to 3.0 mg/kg, CD4+ and CD8+ clones expanded.

With respect to this clone: Its antigen is undetermined.

Autoimmune disease history or systemic immunosuppression led to patients being barred. Profiled with immunoSEQ multiplex PCR; TCRdb holds only in-frame clones, not every one. The table shows about 79,000 clones, with about 90% occurring only once. The sequence was collected from an adult with an advanced solid tumor such as melanoma, head and neck, liver or kidney cancer. The sequences come from CD4+ or CD8+ T cells sorted from blood, collected in a trial of the OX40 agonist ivuxolimab.

CDR3 nucleotide sequence: TGTGCCAGCAGAAAGGGGACGACCCAAGAGACCCAGTACTTC. Its protein is CASRKGTTQETQYF. V gene TRBV2 combines with J gene TRBJ2-5; D possibly uses TRBD1 or TRBD2 (5 bases each). The CDR3 is made up of 14 amino acids. CDR1 is SNHLY and CDR2 is FYNNEI in the germline V gene. The V end was cut by 6 bases, the J end by 1 base, with 12 bases between.